The 32 T cell receptor beta chains in this list originate from one sample, sequenced in a study of PD-1 blockade in classical Hodgkin lymphoma. The protocol was immunoSEQ multiplex PCR, while the TCRdb copy is restricted to in-frame clones and leaves out a portion. The sample includes 31,000 or so clones, about 85% of them seen just once. All trial patients relapsed after autologous stem cell transplantation. Purification of CD4+ T cells from thawed PBMCs was achieved by magnetic negative selection. The sample here was CD4+ T cells from blood, taken at baseline. These receptors were taken from a human donor with classical Hodgkin lymphoma.

The chain carries TRBV6-1 and TRBJ2-1, with a weak D call TRBD2 (5 bases). There are 9 residues in the CDR3. The germline gives CDR1 MNHNS, CDR2 SASEGT. Trimming took 3 bases from V and 15 from J, leaving 6 bases between them. CDR3 sequence (DNA): TGTGCCAGCAGTGAGGGGAGGTTCTTC. Its translation: CASSEGRFF.

This chain joins TRBV12-5 and TRBJ2-2; no clear D gene. The CDR3 extends over 15 amino acids. Germline CDR1 and CDR2: LGHNT and FRNRAP. Trimming pared 0 bases from V and 6 bases from J, leaving 11 bases between. The CDR3 coding sequence is TGTGCTAGTGGTTTGGTACCGTCTCGGGCCGGGGAGCTGTTTTTT. It codes for CASGLVPSRAGELFF.

V usage is TRBV2 and J usage is TRBJ2-3; D call uncertain. With 6 bases removed from V and 3 bases from J, the gap between germline ends came to 19 bases. CDR1 and CDR2 (germline): SNHLY, FYNNEI. CDR3 size: 16 residues. DNA for the CDR3: TGTGCCAGCAGCAAAAACCTCCGACTTGGAACAGATACGCAGTATTTT. It specifies CASSKNLRLGTDTQYF.

A few counts support this clone. This chain connects TRBV7-9 to TRBJ1-3; D might be TRBD1 (6 bases). The CDR3 is made up of 15 amino acids. V lost 1 base and J lost 2, with 9 bases in between. Per germline, CDR1 SEHNR and CDR2 FQNEAQ (reference sequence). DNA of the CDR3: TGTGCCAGCAGCTTAGAAGGGACACCTGGAAACACCATATATTTT. Translation gives CASSLEGTPGNTIYF. The entire variable domain, with the rest obtained from reference TRBV7-9 and TRBJ1-3, is as follows: DTGVSQNPRHKITKRGQNVTFRCDPISEHNRLYWYRQTLGQGPEFLTYFQNEAQLEKSRLLSDRFSAERPKGSFSTLEIQRTEQGDSAMYLCASSLEGTPGNTIYFGEGSWLTVV.

The chain employs TRBV5-6 and TRBJ2-1; TRBD2 aligns across 13 bases. V gave up 4 bases and J gave up 6 bases; unmatched junction bases: 4. Germline-derived CDR1 and CDR2 are SGHDT and YYEEEE. This CDR3 spans 15 amino acids. DNA for the CDR3: TGTGCCAGCAGCGAGGGACTAGCGGGGCGCAATGAGCAGTTCTTC. Protein product: CASSEGLAGRNEQFF.

The rearrangement links TRBV18 to TRBJ1-3, with 7 bases matching TRBD1. Germline V gives CDR1 KGHSH, CDR2 LQKENI. The trim removed 6 bases at V and 4 bases at J, leaving 6 bases unmatched. The CDR3 is made up of 14 amino acids. This CDR3 reads CASSPTGAGNTIYF. DNA for the CDR3: TGTGCCAGCTCCCCTACAGGGGCCGGAAACACCATATATTTT.

The rearrangement uses TRBV7-2 and TRBJ2-7; 7 bases line up with TRBD2. Germline assignment: CDR1 SGHTA and CDR2 FQGNSA. V dropped 7 bases and J dropped 0; count of bases not matched to a gene: 6. This CDR3 is 14 amino acids long. The CDR3 coding sequence is TGTGCCAGCACCCGCGGGGGTAACTCCTACGAGCAGTACTTC. This sequence encodes CASTRGGNSYEQYF.

This chain links TRBV10-3 with TRBJ1-2; D not resolved. Germline CDR1 ENHRY, CDR2 SYGVKD. This CDR3 spans 13 amino acids. The V and J ends lost 5 bases and 4 bases respectively, with 11 bases between them. CDR3 protein: CAISPDGVYGYTF. For the CDR3, the DNA is TGTGCCATCAGTCCGGACGGAGTCTATGGCTACACCTTC.

A few counts support this clone. The chain joins TRBV6-6 to TRBJ1-5; 8 nucleotides line up with TRBD1. The CDR3 spans 14 residues. The germline V gene has CDR1 MNHNY and CDR2 SVGAGI (reference sequence). The V gene end was trimmed by 5 bases and the J gene end by 5 bases; junction bases not matched to a gene: 5. The CDR3 region is CASSQRQGHQPQHF. The CDR3 bases are TGTGCCAGCAGTCAAAGACAGGGGCATCAGCCCCAGCATTTT.

The CDR3 here is CASSDVQGLRSNQPQHF. The CDR3 region has the DNA TGTGCCAGCAGTGATGTCCAGGGACTTCGCAGCAATCAGCCCCAGCATTTT. The chain has TRBV2 and TRBJ1-5, with D perhaps matching TRBD1 (5 bases). Trimming removed 3 bases at V and 1 base at J, with 16 bases between. The germline gives CDR1 SNHLY, CDR2 FYNNEI. The CDR3 totals 17 residues.

The chain couples TRBV9 to TRBJ2-1; 10 nucleotides match TRBD2. The CDR3 contains 15 residues. Germline CDR1 reads SGDLS; CDR2 reads YYNGEE. V lost 0 bases and J lost 7; bases outside the gene matches: 4. DNA of the CDR3: TGTGCCAGCAGCGTAGAAGCGGGAGGGACTAATGAGCAGTTCTTC. This sequence encodes CASSVEAGGTNEQFF.

The V gene is TRBV28, the J gene TRBJ1-4, with D maybe TRBD1 (5 bases). The CDR3 totals 14 residues. Germline CDR1 and CDR2: MDHEN and SYDVKM. V gave up 5 bases and J gave up 7 bases, with 14 bases separating them. CDR3 DNA: TGTGCCAGCAGTCGTCAGGGTCGCGGTGAAAAACTGTTTTTT. This sequence encodes CASSRQGRGEKLFF.

This chain links TRBV5-4 with TRBJ1-6; TRBD1 aligns across 8 bases. Germline CDR1 and CDR2: SGHNT and YYREEE (reference sequence). Losses at the gene ends were 4 bases for V and 3 bases for J; bases not matched to a gene: 9. The CDR3 length is 17 residues. CDR3 region: CASSDGQGGFYNSPLHF. As DNA, the CDR3 is TGTGCCAGCAGCGACGGACAGGGCGGATTCTATAATTCACCCCTCCACTTT.

The chain recombines TRBV6-5 with TRBJ1-2; tentatively, D is TRBD1 (5 bases). Looked up from germline, CDR1 is MNHEY and CDR2 is SVGAGI. Trimming shortened V by 5 bases and J by 0 bases, and 10 bases separated the two germline ends. This CDR3 comprises 14 residues. CDR3 sequence reads: CASSPRVSNYGYTF. CDR3 nucleotides: TGTGCCAGCAGTCCCAGGGTTTCTAACTATGGCTACACCTTC.

This chain links TRBV27 with TRBJ2-3, with no clear D. V was shortened by 6 bases and J by 0 bases, with 13 bases between the two germline ends. In germline, CDR1 is MNHEY, CDR2 SMNVEV (reference sequence). The CDR3 has 15 residues. CDR3 protein: CASRRSPGSTDTQYF. DNA for the CDR3: TGTGCCAGCAGGCGATCCCCCGGTAGCACAGATACGCAGTATTTT.

The J gene is TRBJ2-6, the V gene TRBV18; D not resolved. Germline assignment: CDR1 KGHSH and CDR2 LQKENI. The length of the CDR3 is 15 residues. V lost 0 bases, J lost 1 base, and 4 bases lay in between. The CDR3 DNA reads as TGTGCCAGCTCACCACCAAGGTCTGGGGCCAACGTCCTGACTTTC. This translates into CASSPPRSGANVLTF.

The rearrangement links TRBV7-9 to TRBJ1-2, with TRBD1 identical over 8 bases. This CDR3 has 15 residues. Unmatched junction bases numbered 5, after V lost 1 base and J lost 4 bases. Germline CDR1 is SEHNR and CDR2 is FQNEAQ (reference sequence). CDR3 nucleotide sequence: TGTGCCAGCAGCTTAGTCTCAGGGGGCTTCTATGGCTACACCTTC. Its translation: CASSLVSGGFYGYTF.

The rearrangement joins TRBV18 to TRBJ2-3; TRBD2 matches 7 bases. Germline V CDR1 and CDR2: KGHSH, LQKENI. This CDR3 region has 17 residues. With 3 bases clipped from V and 0 bases from J, the junction kept 9 bases outside the gene matches. CDR3 loop: CASSPGLQRGSTDTQYF. Written as DNA, the CDR3 is TGTGCCAGCTCACCCGGACTCCAGCGGGGTAGCACAGATACGCAGTATTTT.

The chain recombines TRBV5-4 with TRBJ2-1; 12 nucleotides agree with TRBD2. Germline V lookup: CDR1 SGHNT, CDR2 YYREEE (reference sequence). The V gene end was trimmed by 4 bases and the J gene end by 5 bases; junction bases not matched to a gene: 7. The CDR3 covers 16 residues. The CDR3 here is CASSLAWTSGDNEQFF. The CDR3, as DNA: TGTGCCAGCAGCCTGGCCTGGACTAGCGGGGACAATGAGCAGTTCTTC.

The CDR3 protein is CASSPQGTGRYEQFF. CDR3 in DNA: TGTGCCAGCAGTCCGCAGGGGACAGGGAGGTATGAGCAGTTCTTC. This chain joins TRBV2 and TRBJ2-1; 9 bases map to TRBD1. The V gene end was trimmed by 5 bases and the J gene end by 8 bases; junction bases not matched to a gene: 10. Per the germline V gene, CDR1 is SNHLY and CDR2 is FYNNEI. The CDR3 totals 15 residues.

The V gene is TRBV5-1, the J gene TRBJ2-1; D may correspond to TRBD1 or TRBD2 (5 bases each). Trimming removed 0 bases at V and 0 bases at J, with 7 bases between. Germline V gene sequence: CDR1 SGHRS, CDR2 YFSETQ. The CDR3 sequence is 15 residues long. In DNA form, the CDR3 reads TGCGCCAGCAGCTTGGGGGGGAGCTCCTACAATGAGCAGTTCTTC. Translating it yields CASSLGGSSYNEQFF. The full variable domain, with the rest looked up from reference TRBV5-1 and TRBJ2-1, is KAGVTQTPRYLIKTRGQQVTLSCSPISGHRSVSWYQQTPGQGLQFLFEYFSETQRNKGNFPGRFSGRQFSNSRSEMNVSTLELGDSALYLCASSLGGSSYNEQFFGPGTRLTVL.

This clone showed up just a few times. V and J are TRBV19 and TRBJ1-2; D is uncertain. Germline-derived CDR1 and CDR2 are LNHDA and SQIVND (reference sequence). The V end lost 2 bases, the J end lost 7 bases, and 11 bases lay between the germline ends. The CDR3 loop spans 13 amino acids. CDR3 amino acids: CASSISPSRGYTF. The CDR3 nucleotides are TGTGCCAGTAGTATAAGTCCCTCCCGTGGCTACACCTTC.

The chain joins TRBV19 to TRBJ2-5, with 8 bases that match TRBD2. The CDR3 covers 13 residues. CDR1 is LNHDA, CDR2 SQIVND, per germline (reference sequence). With V trimmed by 8 bases and J by 4 bases, 6 bases remained unmatched. For the CDR3, the DNA is TGTGCCAGTCGGGACGGGGGGGCAGAGACCCAGTACTTC. This codes for CASRDGGAETQYF.

This chain links TRBV9 with TRBJ2-3; TRBD1 might be the D (6 bases). This CDR3 contains 12 residues. CDR1 and CDR2 (germline): SGDLS, YYNGEE. The V end was cut by 4 bases, the J end by 6 bases, with 9 bases between. The CDR3 is CASSSDRDTQYF. CDR3 nucleotide sequence: TGTGCCAGCAGCTCTGACAGGGATACGCAGTATTTT.

The gene calls are TRBV10-1 and TRBJ1-1, with TRBD1 matching over 7 bases. From germline, CDR1 is WNHNN and CDR2 SYGVQD (reference sequence). The CDR3 runs 15 residues. V shed 5 bases and J 0 bases; nucleotides not matched to a gene: 6. The CDR3 protein is CASSRTGALNTEAFF. The CDR3 DNA reads TGCGCCAGCAGTAGAACAGGGGCCCTGAACACTGAAGCTTTCTTT.

The rearrangement links TRBV10-3 to TRBJ1-1, with D tentatively TRBD1 (5 bases). Germline V lookup: CDR1 ENHRY, CDR2 SYGVKD. V shed 6 bases and J shed 1 base, with 9 bases lying between them. CDR3 length equals 13 residues. The CDR3 loop reads CAIRETGNTEAFF. The CDR3 DNA sequence: TGTGCCATCAGAGAAACAGGGAACACTGAAGCTTTCTTT.

The chain employs TRBV28 and TRBJ1-1, with D possibly TRBD1 on 5 matching bases. The CDR3 runs 15 residues. CDR1 and CDR2 (germline): MDHEN, SYDVKM. V lost 6 bases, J lost 5 bases, and 19 bases lay in between. The CDR3, as DNA: TGTGCCAGCAGGATCTCACCCGGGGCTGGGACTGAAGCTTTCTTT. Protein product: CASRISPGAGTEAFF.

The chain joins TRBV5-4 to TRBJ2-5; 9 bases are shared with TRBD1. The V gene's germline CDR1 is SGHNT and CDR2 YYREEE (reference sequence). The V segment lost 4 bases and the J segment 2 bases; nucleotides outside the gene matches: 9. CDR3 length equals 16 residues. CDR3 coding DNA: TGTGCCAGCAGCGCGGGACAGGGCAGTGGACAAGAGACCCAGTACTTC. Translated: CASSAGQGSGQETQYF.

The CDR3 sequence is CAWRPLGTPYEQYF. CDR3 nucleotide sequence: TGTGCCTGGAGGCCCTTAGGGACTCCCTACGAGCAGTACTTC. This chain connects TRBV30 to TRBJ2-7; D is perhaps TRBD2 (6 bases). The V end lost 3 bases, the J end lost 2 bases, and 14 bases lay between the germline ends. The germline V gene encodes CDR1 GTSNPN and CDR2 SVGIG (reference sequence). This CDR3 spans 14 amino acids.

This chain links TRBV4-3 with TRBJ2-1; 7 nucleotides line up with TRBD1. Germline V gives CDR1 LGHNA, CDR2 YSLEER. V was pared by 0 bases and J by 9 bases, with 8 bases of the junction left unmatched. This CDR3 spans 15 amino acids. The CDR3: CASSQDQDRLAEQFF. The DNA of the CDR3 is TGCGCCAGCAGCCAAGACCAGGACAGGTTAGCTGAGCAGTTCTTC.

This clone ranks as medium-sized. This chain links TRBV11-2 with TRBJ1-4; a weak D match, TRBD1 (6 bases). V lost 3 bases and J lost 8, with 10 bases in between. The CDR3 sequence is 13 residues long. Germline V gene sequence: CDR1 SGHAT, CDR2 FQNNGV. The DNA of the CDR3 is TGTGCCAGCAGCTTGGGGGGGCAAGAAAAACTGTTTTTT. It translates to CASSLGGQEKLFF.

The V call is TRBV9, the J call TRBJ1-4; TRBD1 agrees at 9 bases. The germline gives CDR1 SGDLS, CDR2 YYNGEE. The V and J ends lost 4 bases and 7 bases, in that order; junction bases with no gene match: 11. The CDR3 consists of 16 residues. CDR3 protein: CASSLQSGTGPEKLFF. The CDR3 DNA sequence: TGTGCCAGCAGCCTTCAATCCGGGACAGGGCCTGAAAAACTGTTTTTT. Full variable domain (rest looked up from reference TRBV9 and TRBJ1-4): DSGVTQTPKHLITATGQRVTLRCSPRSGDLSVYWYQQSLDQGLQFLIQYYNGEERAKGNILERFSAQQFPDLHSELNLSSLELGDSALYFCASSLQSGTGPEKLFFGSGTQLSVL.